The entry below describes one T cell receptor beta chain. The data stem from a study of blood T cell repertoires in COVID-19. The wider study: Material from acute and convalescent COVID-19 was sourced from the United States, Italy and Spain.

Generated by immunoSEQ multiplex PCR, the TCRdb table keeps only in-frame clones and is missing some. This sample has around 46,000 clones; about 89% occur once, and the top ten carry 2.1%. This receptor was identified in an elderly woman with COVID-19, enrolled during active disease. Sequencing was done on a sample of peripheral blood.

CDR3 sequence (DNA): TGCGCCAGCAGCTTCGGGGGCGGGGGTTGGAATGAGCAGTTCTTC. Protein: CASSFGGGGWNEQFF. The chain uses TRBV5-1 and TRBJ2-1; maybe TRBD2 (7 bases). CDR1 is SGHRS and CDR2 is YFSETQ in the germline V gene. Between the trimmed V and J ends, which lost 2 bases and 7 bases, there was a span of 16 bases. This CDR3 has 15 amino acids.